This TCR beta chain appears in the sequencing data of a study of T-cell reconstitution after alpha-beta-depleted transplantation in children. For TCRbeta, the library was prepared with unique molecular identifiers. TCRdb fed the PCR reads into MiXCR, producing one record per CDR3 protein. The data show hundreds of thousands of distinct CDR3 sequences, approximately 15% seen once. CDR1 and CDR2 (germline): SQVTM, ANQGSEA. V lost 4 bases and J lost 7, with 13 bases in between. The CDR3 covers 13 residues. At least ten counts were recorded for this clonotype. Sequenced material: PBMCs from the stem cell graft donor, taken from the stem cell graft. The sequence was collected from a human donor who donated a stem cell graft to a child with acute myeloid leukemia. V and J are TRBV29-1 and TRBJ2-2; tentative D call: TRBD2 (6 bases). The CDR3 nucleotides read TGCAGCGTTGGTCGGGGAGGAGGCGGGGAGCTGTTTTTT. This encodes CSVGRGGGGELFF.